This T cell receptor (beta chain) originates from a study of CD8 T cells in ankylosing spondylitis. As the method for making TCR beta libraries, quantitative 5'-RACE with molecular barcodes was used. MiXCR, applied by TCRdb to the 5' RACE reads, yields one record per CDR3 protein. Among about 210,000 distinct CDR3 sequences, 8.2% were seen once, and the ten largest hold around 5.1%. The length of the CDR3 is 15 residues. Trimming took off 0 bases at V and 0 bases at J, with 6 bases between the two ends. CDR1 is SQVTM and CDR2 is ANQGSEA in the germline V gene. The study, taken as a whole, reports: Researchers reportedly found disease-linked clones significantly enriched in matched ankylosing spondylitis synovial fluid. Earlier work had already found some motif variants in reactive arthritis synovial fluid and blood.

Notes on this clonotype: Its target is unknown.

The clonotype originates from a female donor with ankylosing spondylitis or in good health (not recorded which). Sequenced material: blood, either unsorted or a sorted T cell fraction (not recorded which). The chain carries TRBV29-1 and TRBJ2-6; D is perhaps TRBD1 or TRBD2 (5 bases each). The chain's CDR3 is CSVEEGPSGANVLTF. The CDR3 DNA follows: TGCAGCGTTGAAGAGGGACCCTCTGGGGCCAACGTCCTGACTTTC.